This entry concerns a single TCR beta chain. Its antigen remains unidentified. The CDR3 runs 15 residues. CDR1 and CDR2 from the germline V gene are MNHEY and SVGAGI. Losses at the gene ends were 1 base for V and 4 bases for J; bases not matched to a gene: 3. cDNA libraries for TCR beta contained unique molecular identifiers. TCRdb called the PCR reads again in MiXCR, with one record for every CDR3 protein. The table has 750,000 to 950,000 distinct CDR3 sequences, approximately 53% seen once; the top ten hold approximately 4.3%. The data derive from a study of post-analysis software for immune sequencing data. Study-wide results and limits: In patients, five or six TRBV segments were more frequent than in controls, with TRBV5-6, TRBV5-1 and TRBV20-1 among them.

The chain recombines TRBV6-5 with TRBJ1-2, with 10 bases fitting TRBD1. Sequencing was carried out using blood. This TCR was sampled from a girl aged 5 to 17 with multiple sclerosis. The CDR3 DNA reads TGTGCCAGCAGTTACTATGGGACAGGGGTCTATGGCTACACCTTC. Translating it yields CASSYYGTGVYGYTF.